A selection of T cell receptor beta chains follows, all from one sample in a study of T-cell reconstitution after alpha-beta-depleted transplantation in children. TCRdb called the PCR reads again in MiXCR, with one record for every CDR3 protein. The sample has around 370,000 distinct CDR3 sequences, about 16% seen once. The sample was PBMCs, mostly from graft donor cells, taken 360 days after TCRalphabeta/CD19-depleted stem cell transplant. The receptors were sampled from a male patient aged 2-9 years who had a stem cell transplant for acute lymphoblastic leukemia, so the T cells may come from the graft donor. The CDR3 runs from the conserved cysteine through the conserved F or W. Each record gives: J gene, V gene, D gene, clone size, CDR3 protein, CDR3 DNA. The D gene is left open where the match is weak. The size of a clone is reported for some rows only, either as once, few or many, or as a class for expanded clones.

TRBJ2-4 | TRBV14 | TRBD2 | NA | CASSPLWTSGAQNIQYF | TGTGCCAGCAGCCCGTTATGGACTAGCGGCGCACAAAACATTCAGTACTTC
TRBJ2-7 | TRBV24-1 | NA | many | CATSDPGDYEQYF | TGTGCCACCAGTGATCCGGGAGACTACGAGCAGTACTTC
TRBJ2-4 | TRBV4-2 | NA | few | CASTRGGNIQYF | TGTGCCAGCACAAGGGGGGGAAACATTCAGTACTTC
TRBJ2-7 | TRBV5-1 | NA | many | CASSLDRTLSSYEQYF | TGCGCCAGCAGCTTGGATAGGACTTTGAGCTCCTACGAGCAGTACTTC
TRBJ2-5 | TRBV4-1 | NA | NA | CASSQDPFSGTQYF | TGCGCCAGCAGCCAAGATCCCTTCTCCGGGACCCAGTACTTC
TRBJ1-6 | TRBV12-3/TRBV12-4 | NA | few | CASSLRGRENSPLHF | TGTGCCAGCAGTTTACGGGGAAGGGAGAATTCACCCCTCCACTTT
TRBJ2-7 | TRBV4-1 | NA | NA | CASTQGLLRTYEQYF | TGCGCCAGCACCCAAGGGTTACTAAGAACTTACGAGCAGTACTTC
TRBJ1-5 | TRBV18 | NA | NA | CASSPASQGGRGNQPQHF | TGTGCCAGCTCACCAGCCTCTCAGGGCGGCCGGGGCAATCAGCCCCAGCATTTT
TRBJ2-3 | TRBV5-1 | NA | few | CASSLLASTDTQYF | TGCGCCAGCAGCTTGTTAGCAAGCACAGATACGCAGTATTTT
TRBJ2-1 | TRBV20-1 | TRBD2 | NA | CSARSERGRTNEQFF | TGCAGTGCCCGATCCGAGCGGGGTCGAACCAATGAGCAGTTCTTC
TRBJ2-7 | TRBV12-3/TRBV12-4 | NA | NA | CASSLARAGEQYF | TGTGCCAGCAGTTTGGCCAGGGCCGGCGAGCAGTACTTC
TRBJ2-3 | TRBV25-1 | TRBD2 | NA | CASSVVAGAGDTQYF | TGTGCCAGCAGTGTAGTAGCGGGAGCCGGAGATACGCAGTATTTT
TRBJ2-5 | TRBV15 | TRBD1 | NA | CATSLETGKLETQYF | TGTGCCACCAGTCTCGAGACAGGGAAGTTGGAGACCCAGTACTTC
TRBJ2-2 | TRBV6-1 | TRBD2 | many | CASSSGLAGSSRGELFF | TGTGCCAGCAGCAGTGGACTAGCGGGATCATCTCGCGGGGAGCTGTTTTTT